This T cell receptor (beta chain) appears in the sequencing data of a study of blood T cell repertoires in COVID-19. About the research overall: Sample material is recorded as cDNA or gDNA derived from T cells, B-cell-depleted T cells, or PBMCs.

Germline assignment: CDR1 SGDLS and CDR2 YYNGEE. The V and J ends lost 0 bases and 2 bases respectively, with 17 bases between them. The CDR3 spans 17 residues. Within the 2 weeks before study entry, each person in the exposed group met a COVID-19 case. This clone was seen a single time. Data came from immunoSEQ multiplex PCR; TCRdb stores just in-frame clones and leaves some out. The data show around 400,000 clones, about 89% seen once. Material: PBMCs or T cells enriched from blood (not recorded which). This sequence originates from a woman in her 40s who had been exposed to COVID-19. The rearrangement joins TRBV9 to TRBJ1-2, with TRBD1 as a possible D gene (6 bases). CDR3 bases: TGTGCCAGCAGCGTAGCTTCCCCAGGGCAGGGGAACTATGGCTACACCTTC. This encodes CASSVASPGQGNYGYTF. The full variable domain, completed using reference TRBV9 and TRBJ1-2, is DSGVTQTPKHLITATGQRVTLRCSPRSGDLSVYWYQQSLDQGLQFLIQYYNGEERAKGNILERFSAQQFPDLHSELNLSSLELGDSALYFCASSVASPGQGNYGYTFGSGTRLTVV.